Listed below are T cell receptor beta chains from one sample, sequenced in a study of post-analysis software for immune sequencing data. From the PCR reads, TCRdb called clonotypes with MiXCR, one entry per CDR3 protein. The table has about 500,000 distinct CDR3 sequences, roughly 45% seen once. Sequencing was done on a sample of blood. The receptors were gathered from a girl aged 5-17 years with multiple sclerosis. Each CDR3 is given with its conserved first and last residue. D genes are given only for firm matches. Size tells how often a clone was seen (once, few, many) or the class of an expanded clone, and some rows leave it out.

cdr3_nt: TGTGCCAGCAGTGGACTAGCGGGTCGTCAATGGGACCAAGAGACCCAGTACTTC
cdr3_aa: CASSGLAGRQWDQETQYF
d_call: TRBD2
j_call: TRBJ2-5
clone_size: .
v_call: TRBV7-2

cdr3_nt: TGTGCCAGCAGTTTCCCCGGACAAGACTACGAGCAGTACTTC
cdr3_aa: CASSFPGQDYEQYF
d_call: .
j_call: TRBJ2-7
clone_size: .
v_call: TRBV27

cdr3_nt: TGTGCCAGCAGTGAAACGGGTGTCGGCACTGAAGCTTTCTTT
cdr3_aa: CASSETGVGTEAFF
d_call: .
j_call: TRBJ1-1
clone_size: .
v_call: TRBV25-1

cdr3_nt: TGCAGTGCGGTTTGGGAGGTCCAAGAGGCCCAGTACTTC
cdr3_aa: CSAVWEVQEAQYF
d_call: .
j_call: TRBJ2-5
clone_size: .
v_call: TRBV20-1

cdr3_nt: TGTGCCAGCACCTGGGGGGCTAGCGGACCGGCCTACGAGCAGTACTTC
cdr3_aa: CASTWGASGPAYEQYF
d_call: .
j_call: TRBJ2-7
clone_size: few
v_call: TRBV12-3/TRBV12-4

cdr3_nt: TGCAGTGCTAGTGGGGTTTCCGGGGGGGAATTGCCCCAGCATTTT
cdr3_aa: CSASGVSGGELPQHF
d_call: .
j_call: TRBJ1-5
clone_size: .
v_call: TRBV20-1

cdr3_nt: TGTGCCACCCCTTGGGAGCAGTTCTTC
cdr3_aa: CATPWEQFF
d_call: .
j_call: TRBJ2-1
clone_size: .
v_call: TRBV28

cdr3_nt: TGTGCCAGTAGTATTGAGGGACGCTACACCTTC
cdr3_aa: CASSIEGRYTF
d_call: .
j_call: TRBJ1-2
clone_size: once
v_call: TRBV19

cdr3_nt: TGCGCCAGCAGCCGGCCGGACAGAAACTATGGCTACACCTTC
cdr3_aa: CASSRPDRNYGYTF
d_call: .
j_call: TRBJ1-2
clone_size: many
v_call: TRBV4-1

cdr3_nt: TGTGCCAGCAGCTTGGGCGGTAGCTCCTACAATGAGCAGTTCTTC
cdr3_aa: CASSLGGSSYNEQFF
d_call: .
j_call: TRBJ2-1
clone_size: many
v_call: TRBV5-1

cdr3_nt: TGCAGTGCCATGGACAGGGGAAAGACCGGGGAGCTGTTTTTT
cdr3_aa: CSAMDRGKTGELFF
d_call: TRBD1
j_call: TRBJ2-2
clone_size: .
v_call: TRBV20-1

cdr3_nt: TGCAGTGCTAGAGATCCGGGCACAGGGGACCTGAACACTGAAGCTTTCTTT
cdr3_aa: CSARDPGTGDLNTEAFF
d_call: TRBD1
j_call: TRBJ1-1
clone_size: .
v_call: TRBV20-1

cdr3_nt: TGCGCCAGCAGCTTGGTCGACCTTGACTATGGCTACACCTTC
cdr3_aa: CASSLVDLDYGYTF
d_call: .
j_call: TRBJ1-2
clone_size: .
v_call: TRBV5-1

cdr3_nt: TGCAGCGTTGAACCCAGAGATGGCTACACCTTC
cdr3_aa: CSVEPRDGYTF
d_call: .
j_call: TRBJ1-2
clone_size: few
v_call: TRBV29-1

cdr3_nt: TGCGCCAGCAGCCAAGTAGATTTGGGACTAGCGGGAGGGAATGAGCAGTTCTTC
cdr3_aa: CASSQVDLGLAGGNEQFF
d_call: TRBD2
j_call: TRBJ2-1
clone_size: few
v_call: TRBV4-1

cdr3_nt: TGCAGTGCTAGAGAATTTGGGCCCAACCCTAGCGTCGAGCAGTTCTTC
cdr3_aa: CSAREFGPNPSVEQFF
d_call: .
j_call: TRBJ2-1
clone_size: .
v_call: TRBV20-1

cdr3_nt: TGTGCCAGCAGCCTTAGCGGGGAAAACTACAATGAGCAGTTCTTC
cdr3_aa: CASSLSGENYNEQFF
d_call: TRBD2
j_call: TRBJ2-1
clone_size: .
v_call: TRBV7-2

cdr3_nt: TGCAGCGTTGAAGTCACTGAAGCTTTCTTT
cdr3_aa: CSVEVTEAFF
d_call: .
j_call: TRBJ1-1
clone_size: few
v_call: TRBV29-1

cdr3_nt: TGTGCCAGCACTACCCACCCTGGGACAGCCTCCTACGAGCAGTACTTC
cdr3_aa: CASTTHPGTASYEQYF
d_call: TRBD1
j_call: TRBJ2-7
clone_size: .
v_call: TRBV12-3/TRBV12-4

cdr3_nt: TGCAGTGTGGGACTAGCTACCCAAGAGACCCAGTACTTC
cdr3_aa: CSVGLATQETQYF
d_call: TRBD2
j_call: TRBJ2-5
clone_size: once
v_call: TRBV20-1

cdr3_nt: TGTGCCAGCAGCTTAGCCTTACAGGGGGCATCCTACGAGCAGTACTTC
cdr3_aa: CASSLALQGASYEQYF
d_call: TRBD1
j_call: TRBJ2-7
clone_size: few
v_call: TRBV7-9

cdr3_nt: TGCGCCAGCAGCTTGGATGGGTTCCCCAATCAGCCCCAGCATTTT
cdr3_aa: CASSLDGFPNQPQHF
d_call: .
j_call: TRBJ1-5
clone_size: .
v_call: TRBV5-1

cdr3_nt: TGTGCCAGCAGTGGGATAGGACGAGGAGGCACTGAAGCTTTCTTT
cdr3_aa: CASSGIGRGGTEAFF
d_call: .
j_call: TRBJ1-1
clone_size: .
v_call: TRBV6-1

cdr3_nt: TGTGCCAGCAGTCCCATGGAGCTTTGGGAGACCCAGTACTTC
cdr3_aa: CASSPMELWETQYF
d_call: .
j_call: TRBJ2-5
clone_size: .
v_call: TRBV12-3/TRBV12-4

cdr3_nt: TGCAGCGTTGATGAGACTGAAGCTTTCTTT
cdr3_aa: CSVDETEAFF
d_call: .
j_call: TRBJ1-1
clone_size: few
v_call: TRBV29-1

cdr3_nt: TGTGCCAGCAGCTGGCTTAGGATGGATGAGCAGTTCTTC
cdr3_aa: CASSWLRMDEQFF
d_call: .
j_call: TRBJ2-1
clone_size: few
v_call: TRBV28

cdr3_nt: TGCAGTGCCCTGAGCGGCGGGGGCTCCTACGAGCAGTACTTC
cdr3_aa: CSALSGGGSYEQYF
d_call: TRBD2
j_call: TRBJ2-7
clone_size: .
v_call: TRBV20-1

cdr3_nt: TGCGCCAGCAGCCAAGCCCTACCGACAGGACTCGACGAGCAGTACTTC
cdr3_aa: CASSQALPTGLDEQYF
d_call: .
j_call: TRBJ2-7
clone_size: .
v_call: TRBV4-1

cdr3_nt: TGCAGTGCTAGTGCGGTTAGCCGAACCTACGAGCAGTACTTC
cdr3_aa: CSASAVSRTYEQYF
d_call: .
j_call: TRBJ2-7
clone_size: few
v_call: TRBV20-1

cdr3_nt: TGCGCCAGCAGAAGGGTAATGGGCACAGATACGCAGTATTTT
cdr3_aa: CASRRVMGTDTQYF
d_call: .
j_call: TRBJ2-3
clone_size: .
v_call: TRBV5-1

cdr3_nt: TGTGCCAGCAGCCCCCGACAGTTACCTGGGATCATTCAGTACTTC
cdr3_aa: CASSPRQLPGIIQYF
d_call: .
j_call: TRBJ2-4
clone_size: .
v_call: TRBV14

cdr3_nt: TGTGCCAGCACCAGAGGGCGGGATCAAGAGACCCAGTACTTC
cdr3_aa: CASTRGRDQETQYF
d_call: .
j_call: TRBJ2-5
clone_size: .
v_call: TRBV11-1

cdr3_nt: TGTGCCAGCAGTTACAAGGCAGGGAGGACAGATACGCAGTATTTT
cdr3_aa: CASSYKAGRTDTQYF
d_call: .
j_call: TRBJ2-3
clone_size: .
v_call: TRBV6-5

cdr3_nt: TGTGCCAGCAGTTTAATGGTAGGGGGTGATTCTCTCCACTTT
cdr3_aa: CASSLMVGGDSLHF
d_call: .
j_call: TRBJ1-6
clone_size: .
v_call: TRBV27

cdr3_nt: TGCAGTGCTAGAGATGAGACTAGGTGCCACGAGCAGTACTTC
cdr3_aa: CSARDETRCHEQYF
d_call: .
j_call: TRBJ2-7
clone_size: .
v_call: TRBV20-1

cdr3_nt: TGCAGTGCTAGTGGGGGAGGGGGCAATCAGCCCCAGCATTTT
cdr3_aa: CSASGGGGNQPQHF
d_call: .
j_call: TRBJ1-5
clone_size: .
v_call: TRBV20-1

cdr3_nt: TGTGCCAGCAGCGGGACGGTTGATCAGCCCCAGCATTTT
cdr3_aa: CASSGTVDQPQHF
d_call: .
j_call: TRBJ1-5
clone_size: .
v_call: TRBV6-5

cdr3_nt: TGTGCCACCCACAGGGCCACAGATACGCAGTATTTT
cdr3_aa: CATHRATDTQYF
d_call: .
j_call: TRBJ2-3
clone_size: few
v_call: TRBV28

cdr3_nt: TGCAGTGCTAGAGACCAGGGCGGCTACACCTTC
cdr3_aa: CSARDQGGYTF
d_call: .
j_call: TRBJ1-2
clone_size: few
v_call: TRBV20-1

cdr3_nt: TGTGCCACCGGTCCTGACGGGGCCAACGTCCTGACTTTC
cdr3_aa: CATGPDGANVLTF
d_call: .
j_call: TRBJ2-6
clone_size: .
v_call: TRBV24-1

cdr3_nt: TGTGCCAGCAGCTTAATGGGCGGGAGGGCCCAAGAGACCCAGTACTTC
cdr3_aa: CASSLMGGRAQETQYF
d_call: TRBD2
j_call: TRBJ2-5
clone_size: few
v_call: TRBV7-9

cdr3_nt: TGTGCCAGCAGTTACCCGGACAGCTACGAGCAGTACTTC
cdr3_aa: CASSYPDSYEQYF
d_call: .
j_call: TRBJ2-7
clone_size: many
v_call: TRBV6-5

cdr3_nt: TGCAGCGCCGGGACAGGGCCCCTGAACACTGAAGCTTTCTTT
cdr3_aa: CSAGTGPLNTEAFF
d_call: TRBD1
j_call: TRBJ1-1
clone_size: .
v_call: TRBV29-1

cdr3_nt: TGTGCCAGCAGCTTGGCGACCTTCACAGATACGCAGTATTTT
cdr3_aa: CASSLATFTDTQYF
d_call: .
j_call: TRBJ2-3
clone_size: .
v_call: TRBV11-2

cdr3_nt: TGTGCCAGCAGTTTAGTCGGGTATGGGGTCGACGAGCAGTACTTC
cdr3_aa: CASSLVGYGVDEQYF
d_call: .
j_call: TRBJ2-7
clone_size: .
v_call: TRBV27

cdr3_nt: TGCAGTTGTGGGCCCCCGGGTAATGAGCAGTTCTTC
cdr3_aa: CSCGPPGNEQFF
d_call: .
j_call: TRBJ2-1
clone_size: few
v_call: TRBV20-1